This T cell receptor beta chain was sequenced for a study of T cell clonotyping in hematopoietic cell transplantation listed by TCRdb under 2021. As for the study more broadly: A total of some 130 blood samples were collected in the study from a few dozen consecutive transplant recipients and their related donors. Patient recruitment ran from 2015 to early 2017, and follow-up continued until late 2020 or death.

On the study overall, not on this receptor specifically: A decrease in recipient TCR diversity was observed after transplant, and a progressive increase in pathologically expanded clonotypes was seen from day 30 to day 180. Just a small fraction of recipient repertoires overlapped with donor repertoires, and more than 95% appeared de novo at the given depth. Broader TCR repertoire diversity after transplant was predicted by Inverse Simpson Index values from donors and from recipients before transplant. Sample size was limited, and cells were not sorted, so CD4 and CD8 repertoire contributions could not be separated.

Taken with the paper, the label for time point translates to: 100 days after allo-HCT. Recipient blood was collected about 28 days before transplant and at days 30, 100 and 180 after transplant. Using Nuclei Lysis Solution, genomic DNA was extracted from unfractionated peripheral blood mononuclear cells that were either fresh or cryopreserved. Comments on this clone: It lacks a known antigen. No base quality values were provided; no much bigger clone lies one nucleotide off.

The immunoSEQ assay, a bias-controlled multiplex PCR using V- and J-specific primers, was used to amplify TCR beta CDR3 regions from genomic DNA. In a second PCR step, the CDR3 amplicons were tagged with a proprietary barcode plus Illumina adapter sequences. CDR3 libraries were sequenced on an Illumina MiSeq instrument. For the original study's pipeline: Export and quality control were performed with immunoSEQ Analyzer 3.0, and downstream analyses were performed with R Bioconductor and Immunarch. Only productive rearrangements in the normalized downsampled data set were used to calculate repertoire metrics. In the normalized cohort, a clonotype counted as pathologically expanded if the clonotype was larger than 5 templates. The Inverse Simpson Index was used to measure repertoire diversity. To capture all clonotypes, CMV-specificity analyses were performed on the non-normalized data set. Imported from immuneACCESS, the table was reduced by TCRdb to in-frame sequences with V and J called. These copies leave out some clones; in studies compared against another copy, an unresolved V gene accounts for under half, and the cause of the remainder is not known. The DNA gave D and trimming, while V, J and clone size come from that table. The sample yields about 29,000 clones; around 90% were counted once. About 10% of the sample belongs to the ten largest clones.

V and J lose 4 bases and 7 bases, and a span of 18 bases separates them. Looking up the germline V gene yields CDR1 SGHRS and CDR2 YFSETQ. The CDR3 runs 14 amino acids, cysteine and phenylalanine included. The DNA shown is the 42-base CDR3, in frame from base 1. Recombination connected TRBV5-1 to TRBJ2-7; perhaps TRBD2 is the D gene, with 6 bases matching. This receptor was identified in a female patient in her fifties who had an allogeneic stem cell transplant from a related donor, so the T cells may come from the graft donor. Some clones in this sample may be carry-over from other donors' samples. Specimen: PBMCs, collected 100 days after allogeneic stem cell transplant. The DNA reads TGCGCCAGCAGCGGAGGGACGCGTGGGGAGGAGCAGTACTTC. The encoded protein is CASSGGTRGEEQYF. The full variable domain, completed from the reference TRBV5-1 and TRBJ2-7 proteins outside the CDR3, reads KAGVTQTPRYLIKTRGQQVTLSCSPISGHRSVSWYQQTPGQGLQFLFEYFSETQRNKGNFPGRFSGRQFSNSRSEMNVSTLELGDSALYLCASSGGTRGEEQYFGPGTRLTVT.